Described below is a single T cell receptor (beta chain) sequence and its context. Sequencing used immunoSEQ multiplex PCR; TCRdb keeps in-frame clones, though not all of them. The sample shows 65,000 or so clones, 75% to 90% of them seen only once. The record originates from a study of blood T cell repertoires in COVID-19. Overall study context: COVID-19 samples, acute and convalescent, were from the United States, Italy and Spain.

The CDR3 runs 17 residues. Unmatched junction bases numbered 12, after V lost 4 bases and J lost 3 bases. Germline lookup yields CDR1 SGHVS and CDR2 FQNEAQ. The sample was peripheral blood. The TCR comes from a man aged 30 to 45 with COVID-19, enrolled during active disease. V is TRBV7-8 and J is TRBJ1-2; TRBD1 matches at 9 bases. The CDR3 bases are TGTGCCAGCAGCTCTACAGGGGGCGCAACGTCGTACTATGGCTACACCTTC. Translated: CASSSTGGATSYYGYTF.